This T cell receptor (beta chain) came from a study of PD-1 blockade in classical Hodgkin lymphoma. The protocol was immunoSEQ multiplex PCR, while the TCRdb copy is restricted to in-frame clones and leaves out a portion. The profile shows over 75,000 clones, approximately 90% of them singletons. The CDR3 consists of 14 residues. Germline CDR1 SGHTS, CDR2 YDEGEE. The germline V and J ends were trimmed by 3 bases and 4 bases, with 13 bases remaining between them. Time point here: cycle 4 day 1 (C4D1), after less than seven weeks of nivolumab. Every one of the patients relapsed after autologous stem cell transplantation (brentuximab vedotin exposure was variable).

Sample: peripheral blood mononuclear cells (PBMCs), taken before the fourth cycle of nivolumab. This TCR was recovered from a human donor with classical Hodgkin lymphoma. The chain combines TRBV5-8 with TRBJ1-2; TRBD1 is a possible D gene (6 bases). Here the CDR3 DNA reads TGTGCCAGCAGCTACCGACAGGAAGGCTATGGCTACACCTTC. Translation gives CASSYRQEGYGYTF.